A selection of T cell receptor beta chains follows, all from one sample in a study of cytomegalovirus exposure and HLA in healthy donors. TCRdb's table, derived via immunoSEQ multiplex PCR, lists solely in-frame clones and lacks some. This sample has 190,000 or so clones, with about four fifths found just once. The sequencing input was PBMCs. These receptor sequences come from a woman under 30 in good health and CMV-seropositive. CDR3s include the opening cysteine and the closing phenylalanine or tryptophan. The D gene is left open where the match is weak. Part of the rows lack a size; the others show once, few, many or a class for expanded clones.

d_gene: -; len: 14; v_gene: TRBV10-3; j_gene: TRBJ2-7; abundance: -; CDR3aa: CAISAQQGTYEQYF; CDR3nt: TGTGCCATCAGTGCCCAACAGGGCACCTACGAGCAGTACTTC
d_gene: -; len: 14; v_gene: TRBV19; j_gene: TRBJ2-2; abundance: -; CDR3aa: CASSIGGVTGELFF; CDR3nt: TGTGCCAGTAGTATCGGCGGGGTCACCGGGGAGCTGTTTTTT
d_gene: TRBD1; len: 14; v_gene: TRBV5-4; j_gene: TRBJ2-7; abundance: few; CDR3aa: CASSSGQGVKEQYF; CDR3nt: TGTGCCAGCAGCTCCGGACAGGGAGTAAAAGAGCAGTACTTC
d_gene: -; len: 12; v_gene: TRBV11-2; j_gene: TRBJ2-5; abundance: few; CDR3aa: CASSLLRETQYF; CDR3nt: TGTGCCAGCAGCCTACTCCGAGAGACCCAGTACTTC
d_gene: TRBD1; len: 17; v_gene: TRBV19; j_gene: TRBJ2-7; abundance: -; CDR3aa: CASSIKAVGSGGHEQYF; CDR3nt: TGTGCCAGTAGTATTAAGGCCGTCGGGTCAGGGGGCCACGAGCAGTACTTC
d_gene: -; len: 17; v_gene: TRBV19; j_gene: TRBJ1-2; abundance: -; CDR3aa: CASSTPRSSTSNYGYTF; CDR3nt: TGTGCCAGTAGTACGCCCCGATCCTCAACTTCTAACTATGGCTACACCTTC
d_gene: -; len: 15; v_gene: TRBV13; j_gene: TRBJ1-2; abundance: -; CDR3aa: CASSLDYEEHYGYTF; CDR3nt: TGTGCCAGCAGCTTAGATTACGAGGAACACTATGGCTACACCTTC
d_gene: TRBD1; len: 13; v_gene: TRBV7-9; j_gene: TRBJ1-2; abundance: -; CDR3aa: CASSRTGFYGYTF; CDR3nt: TGTGCCAGCAGCAGGACAGGGTTCTATGGCTACACCTTC
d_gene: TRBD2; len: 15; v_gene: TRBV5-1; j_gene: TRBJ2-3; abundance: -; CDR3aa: CASSLSGGARDTQYF; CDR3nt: TGCGCCAGCAGCCTAAGCGGGGGGGCCAGGGATACGCAGTATTTT
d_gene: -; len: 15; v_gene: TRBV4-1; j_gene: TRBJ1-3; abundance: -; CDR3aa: CASSQFPLSGNTIYF; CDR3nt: TGCGCCAGCAGCCAATTTCCCCTTTCTGGAAACACCATATATTTT
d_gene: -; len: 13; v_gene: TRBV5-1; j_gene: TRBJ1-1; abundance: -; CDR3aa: CASTKPGFPEAFF; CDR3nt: TGCGCCAGCACCAAACCAGGGTTCCCTGAAGCTTTCTTT
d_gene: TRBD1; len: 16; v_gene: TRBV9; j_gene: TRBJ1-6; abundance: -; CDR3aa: CASSGTMGQGDSPLHF; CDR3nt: TGTGCCAGCAGCGGTACTATGGGACAGGGGGACTCACCCCTCCACTTT
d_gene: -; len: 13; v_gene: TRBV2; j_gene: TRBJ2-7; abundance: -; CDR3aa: CASIRRELGEQYF; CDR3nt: TGTGCCAGCATTCGCCGGGAATTGGGCGAGCAGTACTTC
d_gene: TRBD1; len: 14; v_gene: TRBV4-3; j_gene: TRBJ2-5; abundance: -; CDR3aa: CASSRTGWRETQYF; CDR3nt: TGCGCCAGCAGCCGGACAGGGTGGCGAGAGACCCAGTACTTC
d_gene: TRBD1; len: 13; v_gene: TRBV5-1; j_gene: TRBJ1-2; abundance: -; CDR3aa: CASSPDRVYGYTF; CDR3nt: TGCGCCAGCAGCCCGGACAGGGTCTATGGCTACACCTTC
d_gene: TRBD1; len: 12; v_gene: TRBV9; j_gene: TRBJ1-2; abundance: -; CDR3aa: CASTGTDYGYTF; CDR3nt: TGTGCCAGTACCGGGACAGACTATGGCTACACCTTC
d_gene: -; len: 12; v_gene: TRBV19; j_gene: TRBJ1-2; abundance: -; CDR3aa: CASSAGATSGTF; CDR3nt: TGTGCCAGTAGTGCAGGGGCGACGTCGGGAACCTTC
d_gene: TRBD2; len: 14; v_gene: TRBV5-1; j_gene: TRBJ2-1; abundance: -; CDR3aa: CASFSGGPYNEQFF; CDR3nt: TGCGCCAGCTTTAGCGGGGGGCCCTACAATGAGCAGTTCTTC
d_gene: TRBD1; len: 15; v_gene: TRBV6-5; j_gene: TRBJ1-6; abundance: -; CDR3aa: CASSNGTEFTSPLHF; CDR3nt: TGTGCCAGCAGCAACGGGACAGAATTTACTTCACCCCTCCACTTT
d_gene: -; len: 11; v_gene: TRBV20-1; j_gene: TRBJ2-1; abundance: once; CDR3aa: CSARGGNEQFF; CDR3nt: TGCAGTGCTAGAGGAGGGAATGAGCAGTTCTTC
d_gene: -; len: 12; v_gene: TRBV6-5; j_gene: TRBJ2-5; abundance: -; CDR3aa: CASGGWAETQYF; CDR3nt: TGTGCCAGCGGAGGGTGGGCGGAGACCCAGTACTTC
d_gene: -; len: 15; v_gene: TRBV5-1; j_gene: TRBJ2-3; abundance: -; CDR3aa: CASSLGPGSTDTQYF; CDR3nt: TGCGCCAGCAGCCTGGGGCCAGGGAGCACAGATACGCAGTATTTT
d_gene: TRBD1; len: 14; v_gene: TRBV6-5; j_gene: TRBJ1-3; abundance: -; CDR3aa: CATRQGLSGNTIYF; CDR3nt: TGTGCCACCCGACAGGGACTCTCTGGAAACACCATATATTTT
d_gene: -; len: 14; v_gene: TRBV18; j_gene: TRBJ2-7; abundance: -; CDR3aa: CASSPGTQSYEQYF; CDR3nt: TGTGCCAGCTCACCCGGGACTCAATCCTACGAGCAGTACTTC
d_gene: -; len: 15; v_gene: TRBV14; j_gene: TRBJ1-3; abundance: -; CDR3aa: CASSQGRGPGNTIYF; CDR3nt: TGTGCCAGCAGCCAAGGGCGGGGGCCGGGAAACACCATATATTTT
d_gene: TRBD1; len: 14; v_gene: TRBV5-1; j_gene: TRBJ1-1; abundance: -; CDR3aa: CATGTGHSNTEAFF; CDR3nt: TGCGCCACCGGGACAGGCCACTCGAACACTGAAGCTTTCTTT